A single sample is the source of the 25 T cell receptor beta chains below, sequenced in a study of blood T cell repertoires in COVID-19. Assay: immunoSEQ multiplex PCR; the TCRdb copy retains only in-frame clones and omits some. The profile shows about 260,000 clones, under 90% of them singletons. Sequenced sample: peripheral blood. The origin of the receptors is a man between 60 and 70 years old with acute or convalescent COVID-19.

This chain uses TRBV28 with TRBJ1-3; TRBD1 agrees at 7 bases. The CDR3 has 16 residues. The germline V gene encodes CDR1 MDHEN and CDR2 SYDVKM. J gave up 4 bases and V 2 bases, and 8 bases lay outside the gene matches. The CDR3 reads CASSLEQGYSGNTIYF. The CDR3 coding sequence is TGTGCCAGCAGTTTAGAACAGGGGTATTCGGGAAACACCATATATTTT.

The chain carries TRBV6-1 and TRBJ2-7, with 11 bases aligning to TRBD2. J was trimmed by 3 bases and V by 2 bases; bases with no gene match: 6. The CDR3 covers 16 residues. The germline V gene encodes CDR1 MNHNS and CDR2 SASEGT. CDR3 bases: TGTGCCAGCAGTGAAATGGCTAGCGGGGGGAACTACGAGCAGTACTTC. Translating it yields CASSEMASGGNYEQYF.

The chain uses TRBV5-8 and TRBJ2-1, with 9 bases that match TRBD1. V trimming: 3 bases; J trimming: 7 bases; junction bases outside the gene matches: 8. Germline V gene data show CDR1 as SGHTS and CDR2 as YDEGEE. The CDR3 totals 15 residues. In DNA, the CDR3 is TGTGCCAGCAGCTCACCCTGGACAGGGGAGAATGAGCAGTTCTTC. Translated, it gives CASSSPWTGENEQFF.

The J gene is TRBJ2-5, the V gene TRBV5-1; TRBD1 agrees at 7 bases. Trimming at V came to 4 bases and at J to 2 bases, leaving 8 bases not matched to a gene. Germline V gene lookup returns CDR1 SGHRS and CDR2 YFSETQ. The CDR3 has 15 residues. The CDR3 region is CASSVAPGQQETQYF. CDR3 sequence (DNA): TGCGCCAGCAGCGTGGCCCCGGGACAGCAAGAGACCCAGTACTTC.

The chain joins TRBV5-1 to TRBJ2-1, with TRBD2 matching over 8 bases. This CDR3 has 13 residues. Looked up from germline, CDR1 is SGHRS and CDR2 is YFSETQ. The V segment lost 7 bases and the J segment 9 bases; nucleotides outside the gene matches: 9. CDR3 region: CASVGYSGGEQFF. CDR3 nucleotides: TGCGCCAGCGTGGGGTACAGCGGGGGTGAGCAGTTCTTC. Full variable domain (remainder filled in from reference TRBV5-1 and TRBJ2-1): KAGVTQTPRYLIKTRGQQVTLSCSPISGHRSVSWYQQTPGQGLQFLFEYFSETQRNKGNFPGRFSGRQFSNSRSEMNVSTLELGDSALYLCASVGYSGGEQFFGPGTRLTVL.

This clone was counted between two and nine times. The rearrangement joins TRBV29-1 to TRBJ1-6, with 9 bases aligning to TRBD1. This CDR3 spans 13 amino acids. The V segment lost 6 bases and the J segment 8 bases; nucleotides outside the gene matches: 5. Per the germline V gene, CDR1 is SQVTM and CDR2 is ANQGSEA. As DNA, the CDR3 is TGCAGCGTGTACAGGGGGCAGGATTCACCCCTCCACTTT. This codes for CSVYRGQDSPLHF. Full variable domain (remainder filled in from reference TRBV29-1 and TRBJ1-6): SAVISQKPSRDICQRGTSLTIQCQVDSQVTMMFWYRQQPGQSLTLIATANQGSEATYESGFVIDKFPISRPNLTFSTLTVSNMSPEDSSIYLCSVYRGQDSPLHFGNGTRLTVT.

This chain connects TRBV2 to TRBJ2-7; a possible D gene is TRBD1 (5 bases). Trimming pared 7 bases from V and 6 bases from J, leaving 19 bases between. Per germline, CDR1 SNHLY and CDR2 FYNNEI. The CDR3 sequence is 14 residues long. The CDR3 here is CASILSNPGSEQYF. The CDR3 DNA sequence: TGTGCCAGCATCCTATCGAATCCAGGGTCCGAGCAGTACTTC.

The V and J genes are TRBV29-1 and TRBJ1-2; no reliable D call. This CDR3 is built from 14 residues. Germline V lookup: CDR1 SQVTM, CDR2 ANQGSEA. Trimming left V 0 bases short and J 7 bases short, with 15 bases between. The CDR3 reads CSVEDHEVHVGYTF. As DNA, the CDR3 is TGCAGCGTTGAAGATCATGAGGTTCACGTTGGCTACACCTTC.

The V gene is TRBV6-1, the J gene TRBJ2-2, with D maybe TRBD2 (5 bases). This CDR3 comprises 16 residues. Looked up from germline, CDR1 is MNHNS and CDR2 is SASEGT. The ends were cut back, 2 bases at V and 1 base at J, with 11 bases in the middle. This CDR3 is CASSESGNWNTGELFF. The CDR3 nucleotides are TGTGCCAGCAGTGAATCGGGGAATTGGAACACCGGGGAGCTGTTTTTT.

About this clone itself: The sample contains more than one DNA sequence encoding this CDR3. The chain has TRBV27 and TRBJ2-5, with 7 positions matching TRBD1. V was pared by 8 bases and J by 1 base, with 1 base of the junction left unmatched. Looked up from germline, CDR1 is MNHEY and CDR2 is SMNVEV (reference sequence). This CDR3 is built from 12 residues. CDR3 amino acids: CASRQGQETQYF. In nucleotides, the CDR3 is TGTGCCAGCCGACAGGGCCAAGAGACCCAGTACTTC.

This chain links TRBV6-5 with TRBJ1-1, with TRBD1 matching 7 bases. There are 12 residues in the CDR3. Trimming cost V 6 bases and J 5 bases; bases outside gene matches: 3. In germline, CDR1 is MNHEY, CDR2 SVGAGI. The CDR3 here is CASSLRGTEAFF. The CDR3 region has the DNA TGTGCCAGCAGCCTCAGGGGGACTGAAGCTTTCTTT.

This chain connects TRBV7-9 to TRBJ1-4; D perhaps matches TRBD1 (5 bases). Per germline, CDR1 SEHNR and CDR2 FQNEAQ (reference sequence). CDR3 length equals 15 residues. V was trimmed by 0 bases and J by 3 bases, leaving 8 bases between them. CDR3 DNA: TGTGCCAGCAGCTTAGCGCAGGGCCCTAATGAAAAACTGTTTTTT. It translates to CASSLAQGPNEKLFF.

The chain links TRBV27 to TRBJ1-5, with a tentative D call TRBD1 (5 bases). Per the germline V gene, CDR1 is MNHEY and CDR2 is SMNVEV (reference sequence). This CDR3 spans 16 amino acids. V gave up 5 bases and J gave up 5 bases, with 19 bases separating them. The CDR3 sequence: CASSPTPGGEDQPQHF. CDR3 nucleotide sequence: TGTGCCAGCAGTCCTACCCCCGGGGGTGAAGATCAGCCCCAGCATTTT.

V gene TRBV29-1 combines with J gene TRBJ1-1; maybe TRBD1 (5 bases). The V and J ends lost 5 bases and 0 bases respectively, with 13 bases between them. The CDR3 covers 14 residues. The germline V gene encodes CDR1 SQVTM and CDR2 ANQGSEA. The CDR3: CSVRGVNVNTEAFF. In nucleotides, the CDR3 is TGCAGCGTTCGGGGGGTTAACGTGAACACTGAAGCTTTCTTT.

In its sample, this clone was seen a few times. The V gene is TRBV3-1 (or the pseudogene TRBV3-2), the J gene TRBJ1-6, with a possible D match to TRBD1 (6 bases). Germline loops: CDR1 LGHDT, CDR2 YNNKEL (reference sequence). Trimming removed 0 bases from V and 10 bases from J, with 13 bases in between. The CDR3 runs to 15 residues. CDR3 sequence reads: CASSQDPQGWSPLHF. CDR3 DNA sequence: TGTGCCAGCAGCCAAGATCCTCAGGGGTGGTCACCCCTCCACTTT.

V is TRBV7-9 and J is TRBJ2-5; D is perhaps TRBD2 (5 bases). Trimming shortened V by 6 bases and J by 0 bases, and 11 bases separated the two germline ends. This CDR3 region has 14 residues. In germline, CDR1 is SEHNR, CDR2 FQNEAQ (reference sequence). In DNA form, the CDR3 reads TGTGCCAGCAGGGTAGCGAACCACCAAGAGACCCAGTACTTC. Translated, it gives CASRVANHQETQYF.

The chain employs TRBV2 and TRBJ2-3; 9 nucleotides agree with TRBD2. The germline gives CDR1 SNHLY, CDR2 FYNNEI. V dropped 6 bases and J dropped 6; count of bases not matched to a gene: 7. The CDR3 has 14 amino acids. In DNA, the CDR3 is TGTGCCAGCAGAGGGACTAGCAAGGGGGATACGCAGTATTTT. This encodes CASRGTSKGDTQYF.

The chain carries TRBV19 and TRBJ1-5, with a weak D call TRBD1 (5 bases). This CDR3 has 15 residues. V lost 7 bases and J lost 1, with 14 bases in between. The V gene's germline CDR1 is LNHDA and CDR2 SQIVND (reference sequence). CDR3 sequence: CASMAGRGSNQPQHF. The DNA for the CDR3 is TGTGCCAGTATGGCCGGGAGGGGAAGCAATCAGCCCCAGCATTTT.

The CDR3 nucleotides are TGTGCCACCAGGTCTAGCGGGGGGGCAGGGAACGAGCAGTACTTC. As protein: CATRSSGGAGNEQYF. This sequence joins TRBV15 and TRBJ2-7; 12 bases match TRBD2. The V and J ends lost 6 bases and 5 bases, in that order; junction bases with no gene match: 8. CDR1 is LNHNV and CDR2 is YYDKDF in the germline V gene (reference sequence). The CDR3 contains 15 residues.

This clone was observed a single time. The chain is built from TRBV28 and TRBJ1-1, with 7 bases fitting TRBD1. CDR1 and CDR2 (germline): MDHEN, SYDVKM. V gave up 5 bases and J gave up 7 bases; unmatched junction bases: 4. The CDR3 loop spans 12 amino acids. The chain's CDR3 is CASSGQALEAFF. The CDR3 DNA follows: TGTGCCAGCAGTGGACAGGCCCTTGAAGCTTTCTTT.

The V gene is TRBV15, the J gene TRBJ1-2, with TRBD1 identical over 9 bases. The CDR3 is made up of 13 amino acids. V lost 8 bases and J lost 5; bases outside the gene matches: 6. The germline V gene encodes CDR1 LNHNV and CDR2 YYDKDF (reference sequence). CDR3: CATGLGQGYGYTF. In DNA form, the CDR3 reads TGTGCCACCGGATTGGGACAGGGTTATGGCTACACCTTC.

The V and J genes are TRBV30 and TRBJ2-1; 12 positions agree with TRBD2. The junction had 1 base not matched to a gene; V was cut back by 2 bases and J by 5 bases. The germline gives CDR1 GTSNPN, CDR2 SVGIG (reference sequence). The CDR3 spans 14 residues. The CDR3 DNA sequence: TGTGCCTGGAGTCGGACTAGCGGGGACAATGAGCAGTTCTTC. This encodes CAWSRTSGDNEQFF.

The gene calls are TRBV28 and TRBJ2-1; 11 nucleotides line up with TRBD2. Germline V CDR1 and CDR2: MDHEN, SYDVKM. This CDR3 region has 14 residues. Losses at the gene ends were 8 bases for V and 6 bases for J; bases not matched to a gene: 6. This chain's CDR3 is CASVAGGSRNEQFF. The CDR3 DNA reads TGTGCCAGCGTAGCGGGAGGGTCCCGCAATGAGCAGTTCTTC. Looking up the rest from reference TRBV28 and TRBJ2-1 gives the full variable domain: DVKVTQSSRYLVKRTGEKVFLECVQDMDHENMFWYRQDPGLGLRLIYFSYDVKMKEKGDIPEGYSVSREKKERFSLILESASTNQTSMYLCASVAGGSRNEQFFGPGTRLTVL.

V is TRBV3-1 (or the pseudogene TRBV3-2) and J is TRBJ2-2; 7 positions match TRBD1. V lost 4 bases, J lost 6 bases, and 11 bases stayed unmatched. CDR3 length: 16 residues. Germline assignment: CDR1 LGHDT and CDR2 YNNKEL (reference sequence). The CDR3 region has the DNA TGTGCCAGCAGCCCCCCCGAGGGGGCCCCCGCCGGGGAGCTGTTTTTT. It is translated as CASSPPEGAPAGELFF.

The CDR3 loop is CASVGGTSGSYEQYF. For the CDR3, the DNA is TGTGCCAGCGTTGGCGGGACTAGCGGGAGCTACGAGCAGTACTTC. The chain uses TRBV6-5 and TRBJ2-7; 14 bases are a match to TRBD2. V was pared by 8 bases and J by 3 bases, with 6 bases of the junction left unmatched. The germline V gene encodes CDR1 MNHEY and CDR2 SVGAGI. The length of the CDR3 is 15 residues.